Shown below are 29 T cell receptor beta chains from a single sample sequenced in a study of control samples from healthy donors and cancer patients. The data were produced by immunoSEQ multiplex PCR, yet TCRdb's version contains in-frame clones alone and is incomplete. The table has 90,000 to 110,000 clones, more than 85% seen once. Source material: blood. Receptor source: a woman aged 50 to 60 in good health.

In DNA, the CDR3 is TGTGCCAGCACCCACAATGAGCAGTTCTTC. It encodes CASTHNEQFF. This rearrangement joins TRBV2 to TRBJ2-1; D call uncertain. CDR1 and CDR2 (germline): SNHLY, FYNNEI. The CDR3 contains 10 residues. The V end was cut by 7 bases, the J end by 5 bases, with 3 bases between.

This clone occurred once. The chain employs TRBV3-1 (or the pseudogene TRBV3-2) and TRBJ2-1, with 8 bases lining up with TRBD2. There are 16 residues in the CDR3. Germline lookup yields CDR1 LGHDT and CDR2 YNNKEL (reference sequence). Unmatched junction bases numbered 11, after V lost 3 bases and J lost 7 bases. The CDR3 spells CASSQNAGGRGNEQFF. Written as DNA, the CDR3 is TGTGCCAGCAGCCAGAACGCGGGGGGCCGGGGGAATGAGCAGTTCTTC.

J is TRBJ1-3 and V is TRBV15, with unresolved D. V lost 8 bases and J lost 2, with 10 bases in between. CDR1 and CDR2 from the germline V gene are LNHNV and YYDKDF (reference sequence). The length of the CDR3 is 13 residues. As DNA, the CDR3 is TGTGCCACCGTGTTAACACCTGGAAACACCATATATTTT. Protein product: CATVLTPGNTIYF.

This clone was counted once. The CDR3 sequence: CASSIDPTTGSRGYTF. In DNA, the CDR3 is TGTGCCAGTAGTATAGATCCCACGACGGGGTCGAGAGGCTACACCTTC. The V call is TRBV19, the J call TRBJ1-2; D gene unclear. Germline CDR1 is LNHDA and CDR2 is SQIVND (reference sequence). CDR3 length: 16 residues. V was pared by 0 bases and J by 8 bases, with 19 bases between.

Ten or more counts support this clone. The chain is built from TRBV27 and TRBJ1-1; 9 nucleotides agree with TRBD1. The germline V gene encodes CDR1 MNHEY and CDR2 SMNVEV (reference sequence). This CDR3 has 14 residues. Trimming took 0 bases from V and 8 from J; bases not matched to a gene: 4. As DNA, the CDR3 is TGTGCCAGCAGTTTATCGGTAGACAGGGGGGAAGCTTTCTTT. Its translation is CASSLSVDRGEAFF.

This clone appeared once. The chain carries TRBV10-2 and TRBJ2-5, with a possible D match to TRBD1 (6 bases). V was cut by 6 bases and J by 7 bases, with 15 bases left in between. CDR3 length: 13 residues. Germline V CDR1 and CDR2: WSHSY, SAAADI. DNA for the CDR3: TGCGCCAGCAGCTCAGGGGTCCCGGGGACCCAGTACTTC. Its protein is CASSSGVPGTQYF.

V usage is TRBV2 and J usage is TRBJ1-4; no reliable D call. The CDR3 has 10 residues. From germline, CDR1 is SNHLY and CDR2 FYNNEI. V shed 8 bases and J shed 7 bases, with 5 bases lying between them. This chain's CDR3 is CASESEKLFF. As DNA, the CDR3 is TGTGCCAGCGAGAGTGAAAAACTGTTTTTT.

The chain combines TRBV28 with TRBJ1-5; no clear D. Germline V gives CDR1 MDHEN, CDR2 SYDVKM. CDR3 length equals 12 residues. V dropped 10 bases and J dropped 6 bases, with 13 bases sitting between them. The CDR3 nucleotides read TGTGCCACCACCGGAGGGAGTCAGCCCCAGCATTTT. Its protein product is CATTGGSQPQHF.

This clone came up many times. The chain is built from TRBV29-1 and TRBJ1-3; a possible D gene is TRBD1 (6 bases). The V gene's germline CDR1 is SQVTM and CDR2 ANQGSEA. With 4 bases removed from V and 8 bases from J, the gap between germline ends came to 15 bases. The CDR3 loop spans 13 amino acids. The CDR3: CSVGRGPRDTIYF. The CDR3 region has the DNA TGCAGCGTTGGCCGGGGGCCCCGGGACACCATATATTTT.

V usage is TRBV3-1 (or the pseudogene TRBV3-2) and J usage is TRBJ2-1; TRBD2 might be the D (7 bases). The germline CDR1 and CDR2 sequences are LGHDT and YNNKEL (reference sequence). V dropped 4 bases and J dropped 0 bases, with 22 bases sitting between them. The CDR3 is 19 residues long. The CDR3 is CASSLLWGGNTGSYNEQFF. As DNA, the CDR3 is TGTGCCAGCAGCCTCCTCTGGGGGGGCAACACTGGCTCCTACAATGAGCAGTTCTTC.

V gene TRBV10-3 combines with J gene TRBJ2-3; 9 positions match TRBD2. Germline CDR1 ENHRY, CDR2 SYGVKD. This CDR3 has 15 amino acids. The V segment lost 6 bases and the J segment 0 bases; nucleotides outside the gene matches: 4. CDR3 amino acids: CAIRDSGGSTDTQYF. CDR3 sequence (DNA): TGTGCCATCAGGGATAGCGGGGGCAGCACAGATACGCAGTATTTT.

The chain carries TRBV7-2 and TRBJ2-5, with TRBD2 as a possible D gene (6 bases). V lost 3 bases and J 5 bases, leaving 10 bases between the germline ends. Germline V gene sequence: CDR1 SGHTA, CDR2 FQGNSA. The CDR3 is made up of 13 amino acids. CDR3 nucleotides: TGTGCCAGCAGCTTTACTAGCTTCGAGACCCAGTACTTC. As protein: CASSFTSFETQYF.

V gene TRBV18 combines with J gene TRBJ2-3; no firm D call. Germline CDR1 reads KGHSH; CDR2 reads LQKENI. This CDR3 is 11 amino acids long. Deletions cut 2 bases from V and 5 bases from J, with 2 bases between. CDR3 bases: TGTGCCAGCTCACCAATAGATACGCAGTATTTT. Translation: CASSPIDTQYF.

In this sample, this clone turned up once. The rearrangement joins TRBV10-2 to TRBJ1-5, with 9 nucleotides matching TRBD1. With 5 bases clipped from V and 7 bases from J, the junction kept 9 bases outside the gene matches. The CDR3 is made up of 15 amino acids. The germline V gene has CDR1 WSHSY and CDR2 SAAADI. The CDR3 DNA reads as TGCGCCAGCAGTCCGCAGACAGGGGGTGAGCAGCCCCAGCATTTT. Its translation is CASSPQTGGEQPQHF.

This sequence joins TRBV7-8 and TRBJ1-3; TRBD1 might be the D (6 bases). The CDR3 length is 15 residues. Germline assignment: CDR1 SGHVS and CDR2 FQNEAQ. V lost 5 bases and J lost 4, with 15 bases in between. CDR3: CASSDGGAPGNTIYF. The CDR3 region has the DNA TGTGCCAGCAGCGACGGGGGGGCACCCGGAAACACCATATATTTT.

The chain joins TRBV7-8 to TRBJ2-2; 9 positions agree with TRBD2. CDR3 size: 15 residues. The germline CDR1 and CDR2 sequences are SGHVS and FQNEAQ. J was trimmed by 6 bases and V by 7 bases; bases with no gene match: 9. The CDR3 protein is CASIQLSGGSGELFF. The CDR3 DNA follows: TGTGCCAGCATTCAACTTAGCGGGGGATCCGGGGAGCTGTTTTTT.

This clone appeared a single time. The CDR3 region is CASSLDGSGYNEQFF. The CDR3 DNA is TGCGCCAGCAGCTTGGATGGTAGCGGCTACAATGAGCAGTTCTTC. This sequence joins TRBV5-1 and TRBJ2-1, with D possibly matching TRBD2 (6 bases). The germline V and J ends were trimmed by 0 bases and 3 bases, with 10 bases remaining between them. The CDR3 covers 15 residues. Germline V CDR1 and CDR2: SGHRS, YFSETQ.

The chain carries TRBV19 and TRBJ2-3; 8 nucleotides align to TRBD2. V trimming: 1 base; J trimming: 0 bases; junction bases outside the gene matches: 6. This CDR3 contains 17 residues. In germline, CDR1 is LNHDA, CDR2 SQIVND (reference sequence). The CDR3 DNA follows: TGTGCCAGTAGTATAGGCCTAGCGGGCACTAGCACAGATACGCAGTATTTT. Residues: CASSIGLAGTSTDTQYF.

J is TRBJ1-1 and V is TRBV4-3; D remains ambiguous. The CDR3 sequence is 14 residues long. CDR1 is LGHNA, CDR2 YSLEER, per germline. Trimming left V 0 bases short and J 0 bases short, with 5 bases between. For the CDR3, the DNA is TGCGCCAGCAGCCAAGAATGGTTGAACACTGAAGCTTTCTTT. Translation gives CASSQEWLNTEAFF.

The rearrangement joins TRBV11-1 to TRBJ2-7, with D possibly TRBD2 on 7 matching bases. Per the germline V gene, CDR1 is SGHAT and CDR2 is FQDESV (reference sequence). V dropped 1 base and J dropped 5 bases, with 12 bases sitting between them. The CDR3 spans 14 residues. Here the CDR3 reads CASSLGGGVNEQYV. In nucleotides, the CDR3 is TGTGCCAGCAGCTTAGGGGGGGGCGTGAACGAGCAGTACGTC.

The CDR3 loop is CASSPGTGINTGELFF. In DNA form, the CDR3 reads TGCGCCAGCAGCCCTGGGACAGGGATAAACACCGGGGAGCTGTTTTTT. The gene calls are TRBV4-3 and TRBJ2-2; 9 positions match TRBD1. Germline V CDR1 and CDR2: LGHNA, YSLEER. The CDR3 runs 16 residues. The ends lost 4 bases at V and 2 bases at J; junction bases unmatched: 5.

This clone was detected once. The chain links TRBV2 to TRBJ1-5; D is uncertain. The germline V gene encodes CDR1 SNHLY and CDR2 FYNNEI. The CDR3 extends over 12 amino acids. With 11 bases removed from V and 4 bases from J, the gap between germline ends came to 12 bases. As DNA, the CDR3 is TGTGCCGAAGGAAGCCTAAATCAGCCCCAGCATTTT. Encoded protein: CAEGSLNQPQHF.

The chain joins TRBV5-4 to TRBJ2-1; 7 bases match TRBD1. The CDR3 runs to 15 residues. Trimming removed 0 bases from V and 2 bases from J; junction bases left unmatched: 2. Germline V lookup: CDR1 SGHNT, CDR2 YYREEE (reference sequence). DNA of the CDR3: TGTGCCAGCAGCTTGGGACAGGGACCCTACAATGAGCAGTTCTTC. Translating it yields CASSLGQGPYNEQFF.

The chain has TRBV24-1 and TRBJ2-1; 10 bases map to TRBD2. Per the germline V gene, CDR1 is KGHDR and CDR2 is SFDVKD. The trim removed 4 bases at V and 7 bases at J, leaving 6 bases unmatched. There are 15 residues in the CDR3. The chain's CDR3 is CATSDLAGDWNEQFF. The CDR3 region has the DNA TGTGCCACCAGTGACCTAGCGGGAGATTGGAATGAGCAGTTCTTC.

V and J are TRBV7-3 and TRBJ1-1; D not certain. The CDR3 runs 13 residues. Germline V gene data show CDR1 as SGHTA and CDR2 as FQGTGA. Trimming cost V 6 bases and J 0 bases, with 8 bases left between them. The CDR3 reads CASRSALNTEAFF. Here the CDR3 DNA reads TGTGCCAGCAGATCGGCATTGAACACTGAAGCTTTCTTT.

CDR3 nucleotide sequence: TGCAGCGCTGGACAGGGTGACTACACCTTC. Its translation: CSAGQGDYTF. This sequence joins TRBV29-1 and TRBJ1-2, with 8 nucleotides matching TRBD1. The CDR3 length is 10 residues. Losses at the gene ends were 7 bases for V and 10 bases for J; bases not matched to a gene: 5. Germline V lookup: CDR1 SQVTM, CDR2 ANQGSEA.

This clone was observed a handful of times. The DNA of the CDR3 is TGTGCCAGCAGCTTAACTCCGGGACTAGGACCCCATGAGCAGTTCTTC. Translated, it gives CASSLTPGLGPHEQFF. The chain employs TRBV7-3 and TRBJ2-1, with 8 bases lining up with TRBD2. CDR3 size: 16 residues. Germline values: CDR1 SGHTA, CDR2 FQGTGA. V lost 0 bases to trimming and J lost 8 bases; unmatched junction nucleotides: 9.

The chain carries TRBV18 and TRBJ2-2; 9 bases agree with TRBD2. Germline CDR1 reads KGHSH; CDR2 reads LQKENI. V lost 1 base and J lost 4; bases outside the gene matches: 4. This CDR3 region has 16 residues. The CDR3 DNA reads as TGTGCCAGCTCACCACTAGCGGGGGACTCCACCGGGGAGCTGTTTTTT. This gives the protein CASSPLAGDSTGELFF.

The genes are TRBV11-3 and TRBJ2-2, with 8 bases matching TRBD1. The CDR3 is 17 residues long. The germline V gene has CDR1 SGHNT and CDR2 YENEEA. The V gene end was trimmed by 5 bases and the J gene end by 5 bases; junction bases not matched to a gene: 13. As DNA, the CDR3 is TGTGCCAGCAGCCTAAGCGGACAGGGAGTGAGAACCGGGGAGCTGTTTTTT. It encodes CASSLSGQGVRTGELFF.